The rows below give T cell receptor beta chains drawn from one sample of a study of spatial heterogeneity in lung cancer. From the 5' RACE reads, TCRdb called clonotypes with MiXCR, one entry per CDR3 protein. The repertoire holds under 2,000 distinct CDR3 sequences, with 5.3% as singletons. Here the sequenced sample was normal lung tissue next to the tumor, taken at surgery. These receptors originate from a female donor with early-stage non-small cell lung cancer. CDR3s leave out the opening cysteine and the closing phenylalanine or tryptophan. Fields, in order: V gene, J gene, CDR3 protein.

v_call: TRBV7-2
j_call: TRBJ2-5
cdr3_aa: ASSLSAGRGAETQY

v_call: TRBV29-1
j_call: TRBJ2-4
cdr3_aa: SVIPINPGNIQY

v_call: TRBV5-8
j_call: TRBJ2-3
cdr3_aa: ASSLGGAGGADTQY

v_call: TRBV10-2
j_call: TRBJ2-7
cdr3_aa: ASSESGAPYEQY

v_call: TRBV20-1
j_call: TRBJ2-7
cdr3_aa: SASGGPGSYSYEQY

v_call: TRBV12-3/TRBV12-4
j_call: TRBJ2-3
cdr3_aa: ASSLAFGTGGPTDTQY

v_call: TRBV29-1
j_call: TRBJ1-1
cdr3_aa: SVREGLVGAF

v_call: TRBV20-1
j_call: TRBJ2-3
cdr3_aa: SARLGYTDTQY

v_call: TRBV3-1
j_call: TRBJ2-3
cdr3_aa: ASSQLAAYSTDTQY

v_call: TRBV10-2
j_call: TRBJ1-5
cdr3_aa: AIPPGSEGNQPQH

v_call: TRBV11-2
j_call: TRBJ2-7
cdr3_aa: ASSQRTSSYEQY

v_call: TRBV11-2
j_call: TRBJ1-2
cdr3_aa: ASSQNRASYGYT

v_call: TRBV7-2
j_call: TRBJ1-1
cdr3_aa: ASSPRRGQANTEAF

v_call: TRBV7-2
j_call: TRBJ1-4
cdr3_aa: ASSLRQATNEKLF

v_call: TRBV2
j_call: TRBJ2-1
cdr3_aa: ARGLGGVTEQF